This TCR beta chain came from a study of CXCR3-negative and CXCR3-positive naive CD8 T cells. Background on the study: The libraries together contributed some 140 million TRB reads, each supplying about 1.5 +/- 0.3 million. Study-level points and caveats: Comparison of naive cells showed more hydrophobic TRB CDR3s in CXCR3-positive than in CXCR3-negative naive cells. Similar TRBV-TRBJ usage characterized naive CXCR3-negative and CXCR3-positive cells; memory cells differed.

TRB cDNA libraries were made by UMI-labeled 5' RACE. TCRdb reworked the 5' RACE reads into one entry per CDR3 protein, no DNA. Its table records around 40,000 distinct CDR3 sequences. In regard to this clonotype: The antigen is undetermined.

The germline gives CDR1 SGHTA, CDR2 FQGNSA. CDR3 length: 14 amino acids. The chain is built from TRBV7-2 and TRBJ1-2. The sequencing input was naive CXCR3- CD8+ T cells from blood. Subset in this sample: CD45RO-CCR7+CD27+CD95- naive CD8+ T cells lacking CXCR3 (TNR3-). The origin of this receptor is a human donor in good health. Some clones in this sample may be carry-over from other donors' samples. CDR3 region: CASSLDNEMYGYTF.